Included here is one T cell receptor beta chain sequence, with context. The CDR3 extends 3 residues past the end of the read, so its final part is completed from the germline J gene. The same CDR3 arises from other DNA sequences in this sample as well. This sample is part of a study of T cells in women clearing cervical HPV infection. Study information: Blood came at first lesion visit for cases, post-clearance for controls.

Germline lookup yields CDR1 SGHRS and CDR2 YFSETQ. J lost 4 bases, V lost 0 bases, and 4 bases had no gene match. CDR3 length: 15 amino acids. Dot-blot hybridization genotyped cervical HPV amplified with MY09/MY11 PCR. Repertoires were generated with immunoSEQ multiplex PCR, while TCRdb's copy carries only in-frame clones and drops some. In total, the table holds more than 40,000 clones. This clonotype originated in a woman between 18 and 70 years old with a cervical HPV16 infection that either progressed to CIN3+ or cleared (not recorded which). This chain links TRBV5-1 with TRBJ2-1; 7 bases are shared with TRBD1. Sequencing used blood buffy coat. Partial CDR3 DNA: TGCGCCAGCAGCTTGGAACAGGGGTCATACAATGAG. Translated: CASSLEQGSYNE. The CDR3 reads in full as CASSLEQGSYNEQFF. Full variable domain (outside the CDR3, taken from reference TRBV5-1 and TRBJ2-1): KAGVTQTPRYLIKTRGQQVTLSCSPISGHRSVSWYQQTPGQGLQFLFEYFSETQRNKGNFPGRFSGRQFSNSRSEMNVSTLELGDSALYLCASSLEQGSYNEQFFGPGTRLTVL.